This TCR beta chain was documented in a study of graft-versus-host responses after intestinal transplantation. About this clone itself: What it binds is not known.

The data were produced by immunoSEQ multiplex PCR, yet TCRdb's version contains in-frame clones alone and is incomplete. This sample yields about 100,000 clones, of which around 91% are seen a single time; approximately 0.17% belongs to the top ten. Germline V gene sequence: CDR1 KGHSH, CDR2 LQKENI. With 4 bases clipped from V and 4 bases from J, the junction kept 7 bases outside the gene matches. The CDR3 totals 15 residues. This specimen was unstimulated CD4+ T cells sorted from spleen or lymph node cells, taken before transplant. V and J are TRBV18 and TRBJ1-1, with TRBD1 matching over 9 bases. This receptor was taken from a human donor who was the organ donor for an intestinal transplant. The CDR3 loop reads CASSLLDRGGTEAFF. CDR3 DNA sequence: TGTGCCAGCTCACTATTAGACAGGGGGGGCACTGAAGCTTTCTTT.